Listed below are T cell receptor beta chains from one sample, sequenced in a study of monozygotic twins with inflammatory bowel disease. No DNA is given; TCRdb re-called the 5' RACE reads and lists each CDR3 protein once. With over 110,000 distinct CDR3 sequences in the sample, the ten largest clones hold roughly 2.5%. Material for sequencing was blood. The receptors derive from a human donor with ulcerative colitis or Crohn's disease, or a healthy co-twin of an affected twin (not recorded which). CDR3s include the opening cysteine and the closing phenylalanine or tryptophan. Fields, in order: V gene, J gene, CDR3 protein.

TRBV5-1,TRBJ2-7,CASSTTGGGYEQYF
TRBV12-3/TRBV12-4,TRBJ2-1,CASGKGNEQFF
TRBV5-4,TRBJ2-5,CASTRARGQETQYF
TRBV11-2,TRBJ2-3,CASSLVEPSGRGSTDTQYF
TRBV6-5,TRBJ2-7,CASSLGARLDEQYF
TRBV2,TRBJ2-7,CASRETGSRVGEQYF
TRBV4-1,TRBJ2-2,CASSQAEGPGELFF
TRBV5-1,TRBJ2-2,CASSFTGGGGTGELFF
TRBV10-3,TRBJ1-2,CAISGPGQKQTGNGYTF
TRBV6-1,TRBJ1-5,CASRKGQLSQPQHF
TRBV7-2,TRBJ2-7,CASSSRGRATYEQYF
TRBV6-2/TRBV6-3,TRBJ1-5,CASSLLDRDQPQHF
TRBV18,TRBJ2-7,CASSPRFGTDSYEQYF
TRBV6-1,TRBJ2-4,CASSKKPGTSGKLAKNIQYF
TRBV20-1,TRBJ1-2,CSARDRDRGLYGYTF
TRBV6-1,TRBJ2-7,CASSRQGAGVHEQYF
TRBV5-1,TRBJ2-5,CASSLGSLAGGYQETQYF
TRBV7-9,TRBJ2-7,CASSFSEARSSYEQYF
TRBV10-3,TRBJ1-2,CAISGSGSQGLFSGYTF
TRBV10-3,TRBJ2-7,CAISESSGVSYEQYF
TRBV5-5,TRBJ2-5,CASSADRTRGSETQYF
TRBV24-1,TRBJ2-3,CAAGTGKPDTQYF
TRBV7-2,TRBJ1-1,CASSASPGANTEAFF
TRBV5-1,TRBJ1-1,CASSLVGGYNTEAFF
TRBV28,TRBJ2-7,CATAPGQAHGYEQYF
TRBV6-5,TRBJ1-1,CASSYLQGEAFF
TRBV6-5,TRBJ2-3,CASSYSGLGTDTQYF
TRBV6-1,TRBJ1-1,CASRTTSWTGSGTEAFF
TRBV5-4,TRBJ1-2,CASSFGGTGRNPYGYTF
TRBV7-3,TRBJ1-1,CASSSREYTEAFF
TRBV20-1,TRBJ2-7,CSARRRGTGLREQYF
TRBV11-2,TRBJ2-4,CASSSRLAGDPPAKNIQYF
TRBV2,TRBJ1-1,CASSPDGVGTEAFF
TRBV10-3,TRBJ1-4,CAISESGSGQPEKLFF
TRBV20-1,TRBJ2-3,CSALRQGATDTQYF
TRBV6-4,TRBJ2-2,CASRKGGNTGELFF
TRBV12-3/TRBV12-4,TRBJ2-7,CASSHGTGRSSYEQYF
TRBV20-1,TRBJ2-7,CSARDMWQGGSYEQYF
TRBV12-3/TRBV12-4,TRBJ2-1,CASSLGAGGLSSYNEQFF
TRBV27,TRBJ2-5,CASSWGAGQETQYF
TRBV7-9,TRBJ2-5,CASSLQGWETQYF
TRBV20-1,TRBJ2-5,CSASIQGGHETQYF
TRBV6-5,TRBJ1-1,CASSYTHRRMAFF
TRBV20-1,TRBJ2-3,CSARKLTGGADTQYF
TRBV20-1,TRBJ2-5,CARQLFQETQYF
TRBV27,TRBJ2-7,CASRPPGNPYEQYF
TRBV7-2,TRBJ2-7,CASSLQDRVYEQYF
TRBV7-6,TRBJ1-1,CASSSGGGSPRNTEAFF
TRBV11-2,TRBJ2-3,CASTRQGAGTDTQYF
TRBV7-2,TRBJ2-1,CASSSEGLAFYNEQFF
TRBV7-8,TRBJ2-1,CASSPAGGAIFEQFF
TRBV6-1,TRBJ2-7,CASSRDEDYEQYF
TRBV7-6,TRBJ1-4,CASSSGTNEKLFF